This TCR beta chain was documented in a study of T cells in Graves' hyperthyroidism and ophthalmopathy. Study findings and constraints: The model identified upcoming ophthalmopathy a median about 6.5 months ahead of onset. Most thyroid clonotypes expanded above 0.001 appeared in blood too.

TCR beta CDR3 sequences were amplified from RNA transcripts. During a first-round RT-PCR of the TCR CDR3, the HTBI primer set was used. TCRdb analysed the multiplex PCR reads with MiXCR anew, one entry per CDR3 protein. The data show approximately 500,000 distinct CDR3 sequences, with about half seen just once and around 7.7% held by the top ten. Regarding this clonotype: Its antigen is unidentified.

Exclusions: uncontrolled infection, other autoimmune disease, pregnancy, lactation. The sequenced sample consisted of peripheral blood or thyroid tissue (not recorded which). This receptor was taken from a woman between 18 and 29 years old with Graves' hyperthyroidism.

The CDR3 loop reads CASFGLAGGHEQYF. CDR3 sequence (DNA): TGTGCCAGCTTCGGACTAGCGGGAGGCCACGAGCAGTACTTC. V gene TRBV11-2 combines with J gene TRBJ2-7, with TRBD2 identical over 14 bases. V lost 8 bases to trimming and J lost 5 bases; unmatched junction nucleotides: 5. CDR1 SGHAT and CDR2 FQNNGV come from the germline V gene. The CDR3 runs to 14 residues.